This T cell receptor (beta chain) was identified in a study of CD8+CD57+ T cells in acquired aplastic anemia. Study-wide background: There were some 11 million reads, on average, for CD4+ cells from healthy donors. Study-wide results and limits: Patients and controls had CD8+ Simpson's diversity values that were not significantly distinct.

Genomic DNA acted as the template from which TCR beta VDJ combination and CDR3 sequence profiling were carried out. TCRdb fed the reads into MiXCR, producing one record per CDR3 protein. There are some 190,000 distinct CDR3 sequences in the sample; approximately 49% occur only once, and about 15% lies in the top ten. This clonotype was detected many times. Its antigen is not identified. CDR3 length: 15 amino acids. The V and J ends lost 1 base and 2 bases respectively, with 12 bases between them. Germline CDR1 reads LGHDT; CDR2 reads YNNKEL (reference sequence). This rearrangement joins TRBV3-1 to TRBJ2-7; TRBD1 or TRBD2 may be the D gene (5 bases each). This TCR came from a human donor in good health, serving as a control. Sample: sorted CD4+, CD8+, or CD8+CD57+ T cells (not recorded which) from PBMCs. Here the CDR3 DNA reads TGTGCCAGCAGCCAAGGTTGGGACGGAACCTACGAGCAGTACTTC. Its translation is CASSQGWDGTYEQYF.